This T cell receptor (beta chain) was identified during a study of post-analysis software for immune sequencing data. The study's findings and limits: Relative to controls, patients with multiple sclerosis showed significantly lower normalized Chao1 diversity. Clustering by F measure revealed strong co-clustering among samples prepared together in one batch. About 5 TRBV segments (TRBV5-6, TRBV5-1 and TRBV20-1 among them) occurred more frequently in patients than in controls.

This clonotype showed up just a few times. Its antigen is unidentified. Germline CDR1 MNHEY, CDR2 SVGAGI. The CDR3 consists of 15 residues. Trimming removed 3 bases from V and 4 bases from J, with 13 bases in between. cDNA libraries of TCR beta carried unique molecular identifiers. TCRdb reanalysed the PCR reads using MiXCR and keeps one entry per CDR3 protein. Found here are 750,000 to 950,000 distinct CDR3 sequences, roughly half of them singletons; the top ten hold roughly 4.4%. The origin of this receptor is a girl between 10 and 17 years old with multiple sclerosis. The V and J genes are TRBV6-5 and TRBJ2-4; D may be TRBD1 (6 bases). The sequenced sample consisted of blood. DNA of the CDR3: TGTGCCAGCAGTTATTCCGGGACACAAAAAAACATTCAGTACTTC. It codes for CASSYSGTQKNIQYF.